What follows are 32 T cell receptor beta chains derived from one specimen sequenced in a study of identical twins. TCRdb ran MiXCR on the 5' RACE reads and lists one entry per CDR3 protein. In the table there are under 1 million distinct CDR3 sequences, roughly an eighth of which are singletons. This sample was also put to use in a study of yellow fever vaccine responses in identical twins.

Source material: PBMCs. These receptors all come from a woman under 30 in good health.

Here the CDR3 reads CSVEVAISDTQYF. CDR3 in DNA: TGCAGCGTTGAAGTGGCTATTTCAGATACGCAGTATTTT. The chain has TRBV29-1 and TRBJ2-3, with unresolved D. In germline, CDR1 is SQVTM, CDR2 ANQGSEA. This CDR3 is built from 13 residues. Trimming cost V 1 base and J 4 bases, with 9 bases left between them.

This clonotype showed up just a few times. The chain carries TRBV20-1 and TRBJ2-1, with TRBD1 identical over 9 bases. The CDR3 extends over 15 amino acids. V trimming: 2 bases; J trimming: 10 bases; junction bases outside the gene matches: 12. Germline V gene sequence: CDR1 DFQATT, CDR2 SNEGSKA (reference sequence). The CDR3, as DNA: TGCAGTGCTAGACCCCCCGGGACAGGGCCCCGGGAGCAGTTCTTC. It encodes CSARPPGTGPREQFF.

This clonotype was detected only a few times. The V call is TRBV9, the J call TRBJ2-2, with 11 bases identical to TRBD2. This CDR3 has 17 amino acids. Germline CDR1 reads SGDLS; CDR2 reads YYNGEE. Trimming at V came to 4 bases and at J to 2 bases, leaving 7 bases not matched to a gene. DNA of the CDR3: TGTGCCAGCAGCCGGGGGGGGACTAGCGGCAACACCGGGGAGCTGTTTTTT. Amino acids: CASSRGGTSGNTGELFF. Complete variable domain (other parts from reference TRBV9 and TRBJ2-2): DSGVTQTPKHLITATGQRVTLRCSPRSGDLSVYWYQQSLDQGLQFLIQYYNGEERAKGNILERFSAQQFPDLHSELNLSSLELGDSALYFCASSRGGTSGNTGELFFGEGSRLTVL.

In this sample, this clonotype turned up many times. The chain has TRBV7-8 and TRBJ1-2; weak D call: TRBD1 (6 bases). CDR3 length equals 15 residues. V lost 5 bases and J 0 bases, leaving 13 bases between the germline ends. Germline V gene data show CDR1 as SGHVS and CDR2 as FQNEAQ. CDR3 bases: TGTGCCAGCAGCGCCGGACAGAATACTAACTATGGCTACACCTTC. It is translated as CASSAGQNTNYGYTF.

The sample holds many counts of this clonotype. The chain uses TRBV10-3 and TRBJ1-3, with a possible D match to TRBD1 (6 bases). The V end was cut by 11 bases, the J end by 0 bases, with 14 bases between. This CDR3 region has 14 residues. In germline, CDR1 is ENHRY, CDR2 SYGVKD. The DNA for the CDR3 is TGTGCCTCCGGCGGGGGGGCCTCTGGAAACACCATATATTTT. Its protein product is CASGGGASGNTIYF.

This clonotype was detected a few times. This chain uses TRBV20-1 with TRBJ2-7; 8 positions match TRBD1. Looked up from germline, CDR1 is DFQATT and CDR2 is SNEGSKA (reference sequence). V shed 3 bases, J shed 7 bases, and the junction held 14 bases outside the gene matches. The CDR3 loop spans 15 amino acids. The CDR3, as DNA: TGCAGTGCTAGGGGACCGGGACAGGCCACCTTGGAGCAGTACTTC. This translates into CSARGPGQATLEQYF.

The chain employs TRBV3-1 and TRBJ1-2; D ambiguous. Germline CDR1 and CDR2: LGHDT and YNNKEL (reference sequence). The CDR3 runs 15 residues. Trimming pared 1 base from V and 0 bases from J, leaving 9 bases between. DNA for the CDR3: TGTGCCAGCAGCCAAGGGCGAGGAGCTAACTATGGCTACACCTTC. It yields the protein CASSQGRGANYGYTF.

J is TRBJ2-3 and V is TRBV18; D possibly uses TRBD1 or TRBD2 (5 bases each). Trimming took off 2 bases at V and 2 bases at J, with 17 bases between the two ends. The CDR3 loop spans 17 amino acids. Germline loops: CDR1 KGHSH, CDR2 LQKENI. This CDR3 reads CASSPSKGPTNTDTQYF. CDR3 nucleotide sequence: TGTGCCAGCTCACCATCGAAGGGACCCACTAACACAGATACGCAGTATTTT.

This clonotype was counted between two and nine times. The rearrangement links TRBV18 to TRBJ2-3; D may be TRBD1 or TRBD2 (5 bases each). The V and J ends lost 2 bases and 7 bases respectively, with 13 bases between them. Germline-derived CDR1 and CDR2 are KGHSH and LQKENI. The CDR3 has 14 amino acids. DNA for the CDR3: TGTGCCAGCTCACCAGTTGGGGGAACGAATACGCAGTATTTT. Its protein product is CASSPVGGTNTQYF. The complete variable domain, with remaining parts taken from reference TRBV18 and TRBJ2-3, reads NAGVMQNPRHLVRRRGQEARLRCSPMKGHSHVYWYRQLPEEGLKFMVYLQKENIIDESGMPKERFSAEFPKEGPSILRIQQVVRGDSAAYFCASSPVGGTNTQYFGPGTRLTVL.

The gene calls are TRBV5-1 and TRBJ1-6, with D hard to call. Germline V gene lookup returns CDR1 SGHRS and CDR2 YFSETQ. The CDR3 contains 13 residues. Deletions cut 1 base from V and 8 bases from J, with 7 bases between. For the CDR3, the DNA is TGCGCCAGCAGCTTGTACCAGGATTCACCCCTCCACTTT. Its translation: CASSLYQDSPLHF.

V and J are TRBV6-1 and TRBJ1-2; the D gene is possibly TRBD1 (5 bases). V dropped 6 bases and J dropped 7 bases, with 15 bases sitting between them. The CDR3 length is 13 residues. Per germline, CDR1 MNHNS and CDR2 SASEGT. The CDR3 is CASSPRGVGGYTF. The CDR3 bases are TGTGCCAGCAGCCCCCGAGGGGTGGGTGGCTACACCTTC.

The chain joins TRBV15 to TRBJ2-1; a weak D match, TRBD1 (5 bases). There are 14 residues in the CDR3. V was clipped by 4 bases and J by 9 bases, with 16 bases between them. Germline loops: CDR1 LNHNV, CDR2 YYDKDF (reference sequence). CDR3 DNA sequence: TGTGCCACCAGCACAAAAACGACAGTAAGTGAGCAGTTCTTC. It is translated as CATSTKTTVSEQFF.

This chain uses TRBV6-6 with TRBJ2-1, with TRBD1 matching 8 bases. The CDR3 is made up of 12 amino acids. The V gene's germline CDR1 is MNHNY and CDR2 SVGAGI (reference sequence). After removal of 2 bases from V and 12 bases from J, the junction contained 3 bases not matched to a gene. The CDR3 here is CASSYPDRGQFF. CDR3 in DNA: TGTGCCAGCAGTTACCCTGACAGGGGGCAGTTCTTC.

This clonotype has just a few counts. The CDR3 coding sequence is TGTGCCAGCAGCTTAGCTGTTGGTACCGGGACTGAAGCTTTCTTT. Translated, it gives CASSLAVGTGTEAFF. This rearrangement joins TRBV7-9 to TRBJ1-1; no clear D. The CDR3 is 15 residues long. Trimming cost V 0 bases and J 5 bases, with 13 bases left between them. The V gene's germline CDR1 is SEHNR and CDR2 FQNEAQ (reference sequence).

This clonotype has at least ten counts. The V gene is TRBV12-3 or TRBV12-4, the J gene TRBJ1-2; 7 bases are shared with TRBD1. The CDR3 length is 11 residues. V shed 6 bases and J 8 bases; nucleotides not matched to a gene: 3. DNA for the CDR3: TGTGCCAGCAGCTTGGGACAGGGCTACACCTTC. This gives the protein CASSLGQGYTF.

This chain connects TRBV6-1 to TRBJ2-1; no reliable D call. This CDR3 contains 13 residues. CDR1 is MNHNS and CDR2 is SASEGT in the germline V gene. Between the trimmed V and J ends, which lost 1 base and 6 bases, there was a span of 7 bases. CDR3 amino acids: CASSEDSVNEQFF. The CDR3 nucleotides read TGTGCCAGCAGTGAAGACAGTGTCAATGAGCAGTTCTTC.

This chain joins TRBV6-1 and TRBJ1-4; no clear D. CDR1 MNHNS and CDR2 SASEGT come from the germline V gene. The CDR3 has 15 amino acids. The ends were cut back, 7 bases at V and 0 bases at J, with 12 bases in the middle. The CDR3 loop is CASTSYSATNEKLFF. In DNA form, the CDR3 reads TGTGCCAGCACGTCCTACAGCGCAACTAATGAAAAACTGTTTTTT.

The V and J genes are TRBV24-1 and TRBJ2-1, with 14 bases aligning to TRBD2. The CDR3 spans 15 residues. Germline V gene data show CDR1 as KGHDR and CDR2 as SFDVKD. The J segment lost 9 bases and the V segment lost 5 bases, leaving 5 bases of the junction unmatched. This CDR3 reads CATSAGLAGAGEQFF. The CDR3 nucleotides read TGTGCCACCAGTGCGGGACTAGCGGGAGCCGGTGAGCAGTTCTTC.

This clonotype has ten or more counts. This chain links TRBV24-1 with TRBJ2-1; 9 bases map to TRBD1. The CDR3 consists of 13 residues. V lost 8 bases and J lost 3; bases outside the gene matches: 1. Germline V gene lookup returns CDR1 KGHDR and CDR2 SFDVKD. The CDR3 nucleotides read TGTGCCACCAAGGGACAGGGCTACAATGAGCAGTTCTTC. Translating it yields CATKGQGYNEQFF.

The chain joins TRBV6-1 to TRBJ2-1; tentatively, D is TRBD2 (6 bases). Germline values: CDR1 MNHNS, CDR2 SASEGT. The CDR3 extends over 12 amino acids. The V gene lost 5 bases and the J gene lost 7 bases, with 9 bases spanning the gap. The CDR3 sequence is CASSNAGNEQFF. CDR3 nucleotides: TGTGCCAGCAGTAACGCGGGGAATGAGCAGTTCTTC.

This clonotype has ten or more counts. J is TRBJ1-6 and V is TRBV12-3 or TRBV12-4, with D possibly matching TRBD1 (6 bases). This CDR3 contains 14 residues. V shed 3 bases and J shed 7 bases, with 10 bases lying between them. Here the CDR3 reads CASSFTGSNSPLHF. In DNA form, the CDR3 reads TGTGCCAGCAGTTTTACAGGGTCGAATTCACCCCTCCACTTT.

The rearrangement links TRBV18 to TRBJ2-7; TRBD1 agrees at 10 bases. Germline V gene sequence: CDR1 KGHSH, CDR2 LQKENI. V dropped 2 bases and J dropped 5; count of bases not matched to a gene: 9. CDR3 length: 16 residues. The CDR3 nucleotides read TGTGCCAGCTCACCAGGGGGACAGGGGAACCTAAACGAGCAGTACGTC. It is translated as CASSPGGQGNLNEQYV.

This clonotype was counted between two and nine times. The rearrangement joins TRBV20-1 to TRBJ2-5; 7 bases align to TRBD1. The CDR3 contains 13 residues. The V and J ends lost 5 bases and 5 bases, in that order; junction bases with no gene match: 8. Germline CDR1 is DFQATT and CDR2 is SNEGSKA (reference sequence). The CDR3 DNA reads as TGCAGTGCTCCACGACAGGGACGCGAGACCCAGTACTTC. This translates into CSAPRQGRETQYF.

This clonotype occurred many times. V is TRBV7-8 and J is TRBJ2-1; perhaps TRBD1 as D (5 bases). Trimming took 5 bases from V and 5 from J, leaving 19 bases between them. Germline CDR1 SGHVS, CDR2 FQNEAQ. There are 16 residues in the CDR3. CDR3 bases: TGTGCCAGCAGCCCCTCAGGGCAGTGGACACACAATGAGCAGTTCTTC. Its translation: CASSPSGQWTHNEQFF.

This clonotype was counted at least ten times. The chain uses TRBV3-1 and TRBJ2-1; D is unclear. The CDR3 covers 14 residues. Germline V CDR1 and CDR2: LGHDT, YNNKEL (reference sequence). The V end lost 4 bases, the J end lost 8 bases, and 15 bases lay between the germline ends. The CDR3 DNA reads TGTGCCAGCAGCCTTAGAGTTTTAGGTTATGAGCAGTTCTTC. Residues: CASSLRVLGYEQFF.

This clonotype was seen a handful of times. The rearrangement joins TRBV6-1 to TRBJ1-1; D not certain. Trimming left V 11 bases short and J 2 bases short, with 18 bases between. The CDR3 contains 14 residues. From germline, CDR1 is MNHNS and CDR2 SASEGT. CDR3 sequence (DNA): TGTGCCTCCATTAAGGAGGCATTAAACACTGAAGCTTTCTTT. It codes for CASIKEALNTEAFF.

The V gene is TRBV19, the J gene TRBJ2-7; perhaps D is TRBD1 or TRBD2 (6 bases each). Trimming removed 6 bases from V and 6 bases from J, with 12 bases in between. The CDR3 sequence is 12 residues long. Germline-derived CDR1 and CDR2 are LNHDA and SQIVND (reference sequence). The CDR3 loop reads CASSEKGGEQYV. The CDR3, as DNA: TGTGCCAGTAGCGAAAAGGGGGGCGAGCAGTACGTC.

The CDR3 region has the DNA TGTGCCAGCAGCTCAGGGCTACTGGTGACCCAGTACTTC. Its translation is CASSSGLLVTQYF. This chain uses TRBV5-4 with TRBJ2-5; possible D gene TRBD1, 5 bases. Trimming took 3 bases from V and 7 from J, leaving 13 bases between them. Germline CDR1 and CDR2: SGHNT and YYREEE (reference sequence). This CDR3 is 13 amino acids long.

J is TRBJ2-7 and V is TRBV12-3 or TRBV12-4; a weak D match, TRBD2 (7 bases). This CDR3 is built from 16 residues. V lost 0 bases to trimming and J lost 6 bases, with 18 bases between them. The CDR3, as DNA: TGTGCCAGCAGTTTAGCGGGGGCGGGAGCGGTGGGCGAGCAGTACTTC. Translated: CASSLAGAGAVGEQYF.

This clonotype was observed a handful of times. The chain combines TRBV12-3 or TRBV12-4 with TRBJ1-1; 7 bases align to TRBD1. J gave up 6 bases and V 2 bases, and 12 bases lay outside the gene matches. The length of the CDR3 is 16 residues. CDR3 sequence: CASSLNPLQGRAEAFF. The CDR3 DNA follows: TGTGCCAGCAGTTTAAACCCTTTACAGGGGAGGGCTGAAGCTTTCTTT.

A few counts support this clonotype. The chain carries TRBV18 and TRBJ1-4; D is perhaps TRBD1 (5 bases). Germline values: CDR1 KGHSH, CDR2 LQKENI. V shed 3 bases and J shed 8 bases, with 22 bases lying between them. The CDR3 runs 17 residues. The CDR3 bases are TGTGCCAGCTCACCGATGGGGATGGAGGGACTCGACGAAAAACTGTTTTTT. Translated, it gives CASSPMGMEGLDEKLFF.

The chain uses TRBV3-1 and TRBJ2-1; the D call may be TRBD1 or TRBD2 (6 bases each). The CDR3 covers 15 residues. V was cut by 6 bases and J by 0 bases, with 12 bases left in between. Germline lookup yields CDR1 LGHDT and CDR2 YNNKEL (reference sequence). This CDR3 is CASRGGGGSYNEQFF. CDR3 nucleotide sequence: TGTGCCAGCAGGGGGGGCGGCGGCTCCTACAATGAGCAGTTCTTC.